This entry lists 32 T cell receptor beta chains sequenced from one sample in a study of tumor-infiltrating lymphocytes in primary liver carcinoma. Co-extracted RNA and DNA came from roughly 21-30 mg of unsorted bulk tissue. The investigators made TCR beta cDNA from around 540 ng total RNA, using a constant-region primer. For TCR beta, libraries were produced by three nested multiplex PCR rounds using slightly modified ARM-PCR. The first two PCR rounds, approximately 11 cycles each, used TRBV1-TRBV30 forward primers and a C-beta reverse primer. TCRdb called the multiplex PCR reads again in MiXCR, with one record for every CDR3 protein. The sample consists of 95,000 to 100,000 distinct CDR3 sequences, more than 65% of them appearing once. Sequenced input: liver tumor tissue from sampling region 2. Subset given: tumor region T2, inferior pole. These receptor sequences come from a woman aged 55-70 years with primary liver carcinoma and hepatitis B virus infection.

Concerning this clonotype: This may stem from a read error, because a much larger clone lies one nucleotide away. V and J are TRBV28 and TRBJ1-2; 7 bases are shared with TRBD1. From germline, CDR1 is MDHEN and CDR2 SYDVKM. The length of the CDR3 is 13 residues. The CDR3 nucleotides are TGTGTCAGCACCGCGACAGGGATCTATGGCTACACCTTC. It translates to CVSTATGIYGYTF.

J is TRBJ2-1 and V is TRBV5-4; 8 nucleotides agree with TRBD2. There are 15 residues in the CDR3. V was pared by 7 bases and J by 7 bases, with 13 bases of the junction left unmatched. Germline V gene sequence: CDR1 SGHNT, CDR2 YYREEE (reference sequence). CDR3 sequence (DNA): TGTGCCAGCGGCCCACGTGGCGGGAGGACAAATGAGCAGTTCTTC. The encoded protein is CASGPRGGRTNEQFF.

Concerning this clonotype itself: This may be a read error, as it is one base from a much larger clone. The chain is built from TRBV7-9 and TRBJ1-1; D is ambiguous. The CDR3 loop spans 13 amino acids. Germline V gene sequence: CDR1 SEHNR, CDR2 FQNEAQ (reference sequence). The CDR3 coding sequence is TGTGCCAGCAGCCCAGACGGTTACACTGAAGCTTTATTT. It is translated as CASSPDGYTEALF. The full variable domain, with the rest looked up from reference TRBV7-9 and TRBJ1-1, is DTGVSQNPRHKITKRGQNVTFRCDPISEHNRLYWYRQTLGQGPEFLTYFQNEAQLEKSRLLSDRFSAERPKGSFSTLEIQRTEQGDSAMYLCASSPDGYTEALFGQGTRLTVV.

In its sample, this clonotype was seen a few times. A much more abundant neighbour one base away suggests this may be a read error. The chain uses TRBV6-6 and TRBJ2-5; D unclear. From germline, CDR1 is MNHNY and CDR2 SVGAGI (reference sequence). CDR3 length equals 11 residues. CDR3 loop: CASSRKETQNF. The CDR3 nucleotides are TGTGCCAGCAGTCGAAAAGAGACCCAGAACTTC.

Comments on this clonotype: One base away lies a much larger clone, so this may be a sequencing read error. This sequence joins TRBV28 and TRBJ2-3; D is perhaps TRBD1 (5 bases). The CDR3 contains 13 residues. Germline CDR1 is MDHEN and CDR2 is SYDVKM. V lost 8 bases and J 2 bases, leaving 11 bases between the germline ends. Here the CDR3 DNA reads TGTGCCAGCTGGGGCAAGAACACAGATACGCAGTATTTT. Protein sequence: CASWGKNTDTQYF. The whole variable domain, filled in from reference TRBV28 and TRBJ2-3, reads DVKVTQSSRYLVKRTGEKVFLECVQDMDHENMFWYRQDPGLGLRLIYFSYDVKMKEKGDIPEGYSVSREKKERFSLILESASTNQTSMYLCASWGKNTDTQYFGPGTRLTVL.

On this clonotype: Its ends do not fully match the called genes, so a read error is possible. The CDR3 sequence is CSVGPGEDQSQHF. In DNA, the CDR3 is TGCAGCGTTGGCCCGGGGGAGGATCAGTCCCAGCATTTC. The J gene is TRBJ1-5, the V gene TRBV29-1; maybe TRBD1 (5 bases). Germline values: CDR1 SQVTM, CDR2 ANQGSEA. The CDR3 runs 13 residues.

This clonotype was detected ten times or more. As DNA, the CDR3 is TGTGCCATCAGCACCGTTCCCAGTTCCTACGAGCAGTACTTC. Its translation: CAISTVPSSYEQYF. The V call is TRBV10-3, the J call TRBJ2-7; D unclear. The CDR3 loop spans 14 amino acids. V lost 6 bases and J 1 base, leaving 13 bases between the germline ends. Germline V CDR1 and CDR2: ENHRY, SYGVKD.

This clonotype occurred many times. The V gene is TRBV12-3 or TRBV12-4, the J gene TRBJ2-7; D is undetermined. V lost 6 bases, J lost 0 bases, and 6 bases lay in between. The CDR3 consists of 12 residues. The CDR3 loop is CASRFSSYEQYF. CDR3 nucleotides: TGTGCCAGCAGGTTCAGCTCCTACGAGCAGTACTTC.

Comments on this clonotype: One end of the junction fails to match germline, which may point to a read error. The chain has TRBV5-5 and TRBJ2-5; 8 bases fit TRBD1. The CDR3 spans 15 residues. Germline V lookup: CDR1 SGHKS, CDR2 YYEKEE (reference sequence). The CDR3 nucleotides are TGTGCCAACAGCCCTCCTCGGACAGGGCCAGAGACCAAGTACTTC. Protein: CANSPPRTGPETKYF. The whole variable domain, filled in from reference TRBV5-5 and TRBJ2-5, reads DAGVTQSPTHLIKTRGQQVTLRCSPISGHKSVSWYQQVLGQGPQFIFQYYEKEERGRGNFPDRFSARQFPNYSSELNVNALLLGDSALYLCANSPPRTGPETKYFGPGTRLLVL.

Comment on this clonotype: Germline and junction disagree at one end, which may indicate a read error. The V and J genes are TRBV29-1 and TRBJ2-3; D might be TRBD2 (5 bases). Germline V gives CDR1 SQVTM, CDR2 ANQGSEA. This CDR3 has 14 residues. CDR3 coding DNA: TGCAGCGTTGTTGGCGGGTGGGGTGCAGATACTCAGTATTTT. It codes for CSVVGGWGADTQYF.

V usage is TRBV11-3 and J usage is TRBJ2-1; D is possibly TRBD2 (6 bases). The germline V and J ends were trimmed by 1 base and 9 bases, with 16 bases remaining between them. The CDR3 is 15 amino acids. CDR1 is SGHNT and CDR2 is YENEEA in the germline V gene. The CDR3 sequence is CASSLVTRGKFEQFF. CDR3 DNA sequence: TGTGCCAGCAGCTTAGTAACTCGCGGGAAGTTTGAGCAGTTCTTC.

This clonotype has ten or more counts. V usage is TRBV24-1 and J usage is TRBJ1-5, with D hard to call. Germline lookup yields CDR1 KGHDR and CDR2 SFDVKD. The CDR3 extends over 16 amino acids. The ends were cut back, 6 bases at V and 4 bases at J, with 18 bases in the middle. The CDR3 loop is CATSPGTGRPNQPQHF. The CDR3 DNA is TGTGCCACCAGTCCGGGCACGGGGAGACCTAATCAGCCCCAGCATTTT.

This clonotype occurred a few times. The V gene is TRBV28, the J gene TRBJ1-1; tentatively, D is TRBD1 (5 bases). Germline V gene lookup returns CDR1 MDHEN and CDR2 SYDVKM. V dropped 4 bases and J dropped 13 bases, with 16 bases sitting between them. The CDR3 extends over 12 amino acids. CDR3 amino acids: CASSSTTLQVFF. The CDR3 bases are TGTGCCAGCAGTTCCACCACCCTACAGGTTTTCTTT.

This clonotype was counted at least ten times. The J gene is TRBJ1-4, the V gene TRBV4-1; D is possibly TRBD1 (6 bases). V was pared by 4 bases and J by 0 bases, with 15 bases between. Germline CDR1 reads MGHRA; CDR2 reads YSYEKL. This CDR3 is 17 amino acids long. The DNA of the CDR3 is TGCGCCAGCAGCCTCGGGGCACAGGGAGCAACTAATGAAAAACTGTTTTTT. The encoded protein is CASSLGAQGATNEKLFF.

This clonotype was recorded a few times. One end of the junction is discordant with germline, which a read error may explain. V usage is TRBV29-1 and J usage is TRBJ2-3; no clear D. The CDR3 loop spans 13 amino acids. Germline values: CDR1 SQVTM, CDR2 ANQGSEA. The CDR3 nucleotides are TGCAGCGCCGGAATCATGAGCAGAGATACGCAGTATTTT. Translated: CSAGIMSRDTQYF.

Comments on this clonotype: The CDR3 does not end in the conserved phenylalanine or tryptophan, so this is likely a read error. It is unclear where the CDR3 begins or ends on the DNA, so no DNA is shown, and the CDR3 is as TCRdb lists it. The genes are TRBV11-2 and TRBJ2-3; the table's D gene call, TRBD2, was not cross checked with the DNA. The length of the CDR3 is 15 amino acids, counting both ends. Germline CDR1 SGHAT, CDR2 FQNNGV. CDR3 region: CASSPGLAGPDTEYS.

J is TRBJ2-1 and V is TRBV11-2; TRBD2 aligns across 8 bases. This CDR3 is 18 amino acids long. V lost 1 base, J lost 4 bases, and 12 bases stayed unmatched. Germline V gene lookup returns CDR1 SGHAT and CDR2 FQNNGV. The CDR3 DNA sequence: TGTGCCAGCAGCTTAGGTCTGGCAGCGGGAGTGCGATACAATGAGCAGTTCTTC. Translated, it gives CASSLGLAAGVRYNEQFF.

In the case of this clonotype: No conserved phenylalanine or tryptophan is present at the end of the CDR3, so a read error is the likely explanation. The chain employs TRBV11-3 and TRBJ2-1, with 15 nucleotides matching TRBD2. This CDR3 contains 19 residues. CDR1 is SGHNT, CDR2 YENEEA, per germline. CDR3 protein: CASSAGQGGLAGGFNGQFS. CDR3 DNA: TGTGCCAGCAGCGCCGGACAGGGGGGACTAGCGGGAGGATTCAATGGGCAGTTCTCG.

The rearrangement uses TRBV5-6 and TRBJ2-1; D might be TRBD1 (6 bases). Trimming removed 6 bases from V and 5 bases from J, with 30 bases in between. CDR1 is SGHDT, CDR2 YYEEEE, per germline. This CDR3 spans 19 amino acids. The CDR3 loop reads CASNLRGQRALRFHNEQFF. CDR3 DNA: TGTGCCAGCAACTTAAGAGGACAGAGGGCCCTTCGATTCCACAATGAGCAGTTCTTC.

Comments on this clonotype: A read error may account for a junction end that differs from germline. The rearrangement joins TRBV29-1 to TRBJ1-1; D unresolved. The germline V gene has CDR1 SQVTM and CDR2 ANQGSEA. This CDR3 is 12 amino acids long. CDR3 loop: CSAVAQNTEAFF. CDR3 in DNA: TGCAGCGCGGTGGCCCAGAACACTGAGGCTTTCTTT. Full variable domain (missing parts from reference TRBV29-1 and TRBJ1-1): SAVISQKPSRDICQRGTSLTIQCQVDSQVTMMFWYRQQPGQSLTLIATANQGSEATYESGFVIDKFPISRPNLTFSTLTVSNMSPEDSSIYLCSAVAQNTEAFFGQGTRLTVV.

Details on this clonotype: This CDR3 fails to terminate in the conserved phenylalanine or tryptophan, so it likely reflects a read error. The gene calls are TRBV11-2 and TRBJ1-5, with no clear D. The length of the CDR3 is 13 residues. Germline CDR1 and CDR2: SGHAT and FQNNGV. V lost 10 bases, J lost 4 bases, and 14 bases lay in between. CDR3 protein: CANNVTGNQPQHL. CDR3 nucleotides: TGTGCCAACAACGTGACCGGGAATCAGCCCCAGCATTTG.

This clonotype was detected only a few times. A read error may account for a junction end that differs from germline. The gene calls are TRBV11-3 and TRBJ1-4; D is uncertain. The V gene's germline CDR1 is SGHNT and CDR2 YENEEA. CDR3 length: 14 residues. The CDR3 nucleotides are TGTGTCAGCACCTCCGGCGCAACTAATGAAGAACTGTTTTTT. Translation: CVSTSGATNEELFF.

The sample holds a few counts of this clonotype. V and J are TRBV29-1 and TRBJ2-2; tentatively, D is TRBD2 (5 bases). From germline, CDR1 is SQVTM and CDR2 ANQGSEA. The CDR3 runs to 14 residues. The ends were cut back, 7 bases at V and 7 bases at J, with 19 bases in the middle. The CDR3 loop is CSASRGAGHGELFF. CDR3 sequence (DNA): TGCAGCGCCTCTCGGGGAGCCGGCCACGGGGAGCTGTTTTTT.

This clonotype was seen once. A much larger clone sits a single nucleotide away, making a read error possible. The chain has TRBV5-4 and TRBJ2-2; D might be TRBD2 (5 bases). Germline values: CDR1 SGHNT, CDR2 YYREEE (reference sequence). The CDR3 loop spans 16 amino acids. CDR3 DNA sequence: TGTGCCGGCAGCTTGTTCCTAGCCATGAACACCGGGGAGCTGTTTTTT. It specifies CAGSLFLAMNTGELFF.

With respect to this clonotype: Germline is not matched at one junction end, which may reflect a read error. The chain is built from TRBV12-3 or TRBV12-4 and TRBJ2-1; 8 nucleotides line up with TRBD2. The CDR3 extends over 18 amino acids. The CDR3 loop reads CASSLERESRRSYNEQFF. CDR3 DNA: TGTGCCAGCAGTTTGGAGCGGGAGAGCCGCCGATCCTACAATGAGCAATTCTTC.

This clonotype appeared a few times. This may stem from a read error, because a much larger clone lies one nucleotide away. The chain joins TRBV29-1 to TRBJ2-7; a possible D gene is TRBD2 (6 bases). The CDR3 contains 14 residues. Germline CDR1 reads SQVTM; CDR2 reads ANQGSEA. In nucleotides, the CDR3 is TGCAGCGCCGTGGCTAGCGAGAACCTCTACAAGCAGTACTTC. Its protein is CSAVASENLYKQYF.

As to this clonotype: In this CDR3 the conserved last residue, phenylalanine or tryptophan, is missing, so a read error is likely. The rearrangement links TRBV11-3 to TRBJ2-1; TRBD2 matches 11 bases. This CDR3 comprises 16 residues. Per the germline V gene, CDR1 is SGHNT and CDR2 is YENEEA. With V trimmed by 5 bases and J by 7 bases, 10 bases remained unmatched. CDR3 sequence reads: CASSGTSGGQYNEQFL. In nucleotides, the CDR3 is TGTGCCAGCAGCGGGACTAGCGGAGGCCAATATAATGAGCAGTTCTTA.

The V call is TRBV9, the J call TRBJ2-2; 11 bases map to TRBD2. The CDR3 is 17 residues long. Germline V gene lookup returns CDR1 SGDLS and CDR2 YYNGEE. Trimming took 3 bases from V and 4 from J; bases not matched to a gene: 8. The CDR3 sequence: CASSGTRLAGSTGELFF. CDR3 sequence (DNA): TGTGCCAGCAGCGGCACTCGACTAGCGGGAAGCACCGGGGAGCTGTTTTTT.

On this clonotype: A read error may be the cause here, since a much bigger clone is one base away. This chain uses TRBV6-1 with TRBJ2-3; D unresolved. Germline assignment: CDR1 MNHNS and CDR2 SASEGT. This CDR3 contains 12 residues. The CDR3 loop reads CARSDPGNTQYF. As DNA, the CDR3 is TGTGCCCGCAGTGACCCAGGAAATACGCAGTATTTT.

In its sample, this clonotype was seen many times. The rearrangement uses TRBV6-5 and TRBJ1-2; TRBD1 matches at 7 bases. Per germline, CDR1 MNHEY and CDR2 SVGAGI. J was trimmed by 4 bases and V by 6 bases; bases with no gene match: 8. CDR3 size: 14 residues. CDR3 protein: CASRGGQAIYGYTF. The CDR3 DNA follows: TGTGCCAGCAGAGGCGGACAGGCCATCTATGGCTACACCTTC.

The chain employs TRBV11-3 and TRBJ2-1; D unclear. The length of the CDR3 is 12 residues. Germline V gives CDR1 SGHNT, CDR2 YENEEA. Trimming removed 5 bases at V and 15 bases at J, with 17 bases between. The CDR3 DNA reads TGTGCCAGCAGCATAATAACCTTTAGGCGGTTCTTC. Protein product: CASSIITFRRFF.

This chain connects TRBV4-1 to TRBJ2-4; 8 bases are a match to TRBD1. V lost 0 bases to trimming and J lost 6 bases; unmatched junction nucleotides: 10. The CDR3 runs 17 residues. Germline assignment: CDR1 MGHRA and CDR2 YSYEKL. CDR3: CASSQERRFTGGNIQYF. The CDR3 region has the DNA TGCGCCAGCAGCCAAGAACGGCGCTTTACAGGGGGAAACATTCAGTACTTC.